This T cell receptor beta chain stems from a study of radiotherapy plus CTLA-4 blockade in lung cancer. Looking at the study overall: There were objective responses in around 18% of patients, and around 31% had disease control.

There are a few counts of this clone. Germline loops: CDR1 SGHTA, CDR2 FQGNSA. The CDR3 totals 12 residues. V was cut by 3 bases and J by 5 bases, with 7 bases left in between. Data came from immunoSEQ multiplex PCR; TCRdb stores just in-frame clones and leaves some out. Seen here are roughly 100,000 clones, more than 70% observed once, and the top ten hold under 2.5%. Patients with chemo-refractory metastatic non-small-cell lung cancer received focal radiation plus CTLA-4 blockade with ipilimumab. This specimen was peripheral blood, taken from a patient treated with radiotherapy plus ipilimumab. This sequence joins TRBV7-2 and TRBJ1-2; D gene uncertain. The sequence came from a human donor with non-small cell lung cancer that progressed on radiotherapy plus ipilimumab. Some clones in this sample may be carry-over from other donors' samples. The CDR3 loop is CASSFSTYGYTF. The CDR3 nucleotides read TGTGCCAGCAGCTTCAGTACATATGGCTACACCTTC.